The clone carrying this T cell receptor (beta chain) was found a few times. Antigen unknown. Method: immunoSEQ multiplex PCR; TCRdb's copy keeps in-frame clones and lacks some. The sample lists just under 1,100 clones; around three quarters were seen once. CDR1 and CDR2 from the germline V gene are MGHRA and YSYEKL. The CDR3 length is 13 residues. V was trimmed by 2 bases and J by 1 base, leaving 2 bases between them. This sample was taken from a study of graft-versus-host responses after intestinal transplantation. Study-wide results and caveats: GvH clones were identified in recipient marrow, with some first appearing in ileum or blood.

Intraepithelial lymphocytes and lamina propria lymphocytes were released through processing of graft tissue. The TCR sequence derives from a human patient who received an intestinal transplant, so some T cells may come from the graft donor. The source material was ileum tissue, sampled 7 days after intestinal transplantation. The chain couples TRBV4-1 to TRBJ2-2, with D unclear. DNA of the CDR3: TGCGCCAGCAGCCAAAAGAACACCGGGGAGCTGTTTTTT. Residues: CASSQKNTGELFF.